The sample holds a few counts of the clone carrying this TCR beta chain. Its antigen is not identified. The entry originates in a study of CD8 T cells in ankylosing spondylitis. Whole-study findings and limits: Significantly higher representation of disease-linked clones was reported for matched ankylosing spondylitis synovial fluid. In reactive arthritis synovial fluid and blood, some motif variants had been reported before. Roughly eight highly homologous variants made up a TCR beta motif that seemed to typify ankylosing spondylitis blood.

Germline CDR1 reads KGHDR; CDR2 reads SFDVKD. The CDR3 is 15 residues long. V was shortened by 7 bases and J by 5 bases, with 18 bases between the two germline ends. Generation of TCR beta libraries employed quantitative 5'-RACE incorporating molecular barcodes. TCRdb fed the 5' RACE reads into MiXCR, producing one record per CDR3 protein. The sample holds some 200,000 distinct CDR3 sequences, just under 7.5% seen once. The source of this sequence is a male donor with ankylosing spondylitis. Sequencing was done on a sample of blood, either unsorted or a sorted T cell fraction (not recorded which). This sequence joins TRBV24-1 and TRBJ2-3; D call uncertain. CDR3 amino acids: CATSPTVADVDTQYF. In nucleotides, the CDR3 is TGTGCCACCAGCCCGACTGTAGCAGATGTAGATACGCAGTATTTT.